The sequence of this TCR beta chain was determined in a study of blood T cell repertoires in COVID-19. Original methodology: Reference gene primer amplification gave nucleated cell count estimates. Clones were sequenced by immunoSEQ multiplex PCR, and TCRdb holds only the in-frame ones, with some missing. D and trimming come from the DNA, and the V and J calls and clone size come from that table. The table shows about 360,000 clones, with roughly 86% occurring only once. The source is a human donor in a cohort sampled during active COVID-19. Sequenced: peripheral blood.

CDR3 DNA: TGTGCCACCAGTGATCTAGGATCAGATACGCAGTATTTT. Its protein is CATSDLGSDTQYF. V and J are TRBV24-1 and TRBJ2-3; D ambiguous. The germline gives CDR1 KGHDR, CDR2 SFDVKD. The V end was cut by 3 bases, the J end by 4 bases, with 7 bases between. The CDR3 has 13 amino acids.